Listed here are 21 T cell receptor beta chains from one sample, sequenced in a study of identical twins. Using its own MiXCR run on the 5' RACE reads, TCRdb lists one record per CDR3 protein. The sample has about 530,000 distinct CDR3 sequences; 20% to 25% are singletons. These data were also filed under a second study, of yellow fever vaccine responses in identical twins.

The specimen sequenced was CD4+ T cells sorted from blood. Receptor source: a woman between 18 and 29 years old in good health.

As DNA, the CDR3 is TGCAGTGCCCCGGATCGGATTGTGTCCTACAATGAGCAGTTCTTC. Its translation: CSAPDRIVSYNEQFF. The V gene is TRBV20-1, the J gene TRBJ2-1, with D hard to call. The CDR3 covers 15 residues. Germline V gene data show CDR1 as DFQATT and CDR2 as SNEGSKA (reference sequence). Trimming stripped 6 bases from V and 1 base from J, with 16 bases between.

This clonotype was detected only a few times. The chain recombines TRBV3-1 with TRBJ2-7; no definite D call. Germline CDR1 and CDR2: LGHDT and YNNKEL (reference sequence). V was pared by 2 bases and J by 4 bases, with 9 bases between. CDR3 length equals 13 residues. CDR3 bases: TGTGCCAGCAGCCAATCCCCAGATTACGAGCAGTACGTC. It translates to CASSQSPDYEQYV.

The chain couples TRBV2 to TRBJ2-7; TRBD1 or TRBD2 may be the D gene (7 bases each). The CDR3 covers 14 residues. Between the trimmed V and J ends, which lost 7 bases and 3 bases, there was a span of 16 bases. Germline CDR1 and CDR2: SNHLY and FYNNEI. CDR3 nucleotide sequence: TGTGCCAGCAAGGGGGCTAGCGGAGGCTACGAGCAGTACTTC. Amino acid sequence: CASKGASGGYEQYF. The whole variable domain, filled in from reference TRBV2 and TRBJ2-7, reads EPEVTQTPSHQVTQMGQEVILRCVPISNHLYFYWYRQILGQKVEFLVSFYNNEISEKSEIFDDQFSVERPDGSNFTLKIRSTKLEDSAMYFCASKGASGGYEQYFGPGTRLTVT.

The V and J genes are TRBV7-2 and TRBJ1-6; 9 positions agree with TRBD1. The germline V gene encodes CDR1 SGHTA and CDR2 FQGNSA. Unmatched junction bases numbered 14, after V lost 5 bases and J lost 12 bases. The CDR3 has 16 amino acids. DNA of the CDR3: TGTGCCAGCAGCGCAGGCCCGGGACAGGGTAGCTTACCCCTCCACTTT. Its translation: CASSAGPGQGSLPLHF.

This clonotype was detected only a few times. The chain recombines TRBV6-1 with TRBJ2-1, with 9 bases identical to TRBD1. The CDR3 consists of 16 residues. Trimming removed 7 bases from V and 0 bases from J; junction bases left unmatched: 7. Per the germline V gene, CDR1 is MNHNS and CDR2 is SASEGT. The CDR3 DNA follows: TGTGCCAGCAAAACGACAGGGGGTGGCTCCTACAATGAGCAGTTCTTC. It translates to CASKTTGGGSYNEQFF.

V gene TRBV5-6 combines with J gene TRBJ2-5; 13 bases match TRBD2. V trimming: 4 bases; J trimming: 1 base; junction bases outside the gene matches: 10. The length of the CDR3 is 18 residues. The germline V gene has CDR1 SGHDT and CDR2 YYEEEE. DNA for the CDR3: TGTGCCAGCAGCCGGGCGACTAGCGGGAGGCCCCTCCAAGAGACCCAGTACTTC. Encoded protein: CASSRATSGRPLQETQYF.

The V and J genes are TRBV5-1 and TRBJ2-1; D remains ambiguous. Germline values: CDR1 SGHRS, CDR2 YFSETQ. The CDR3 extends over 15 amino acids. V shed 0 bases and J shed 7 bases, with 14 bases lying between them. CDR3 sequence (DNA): TGCGCCAGCAGCTTGGTAGGGATGGGTTCTAATGAGCAGTTCTTC. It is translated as CASSLVGMGSNEQFF. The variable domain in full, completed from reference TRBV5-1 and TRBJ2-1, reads KAGVTQTPRYLIKTRGQQVTLSCSPISGHRSVSWYQQTPGQGLQFLFEYFSETQRNKGNFPGRFSGRQFSNSRSEMNVSTLELGDSALYLCASSLVGMGSNEQFFGPGTRLTVL.

CDR3 nucleotides: TGTGCCAGTACCCTCACCCGGGGGCTATTTAGCACAGATACGCAGTATTTT. It specifies CASTLTRGLFSTDTQYF. The V gene is TRBV19, the J gene TRBJ2-3; the D gene could be TRBD1 or TRBD2 (6 bases each). CDR1 is LNHDA, CDR2 SQIVND, per germline (reference sequence). Trimming took off 7 bases at V and 0 bases at J, with 20 bases between the two ends. The CDR3 spans 17 residues.

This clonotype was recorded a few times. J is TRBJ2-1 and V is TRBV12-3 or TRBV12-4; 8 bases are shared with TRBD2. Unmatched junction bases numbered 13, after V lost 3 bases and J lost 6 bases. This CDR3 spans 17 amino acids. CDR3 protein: CASSLPLAAIGVNEQFF. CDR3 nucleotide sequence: TGTGCCAGCAGTTTGCCACTAGCGGCGATAGGGGTCAATGAGCAGTTCTTC.

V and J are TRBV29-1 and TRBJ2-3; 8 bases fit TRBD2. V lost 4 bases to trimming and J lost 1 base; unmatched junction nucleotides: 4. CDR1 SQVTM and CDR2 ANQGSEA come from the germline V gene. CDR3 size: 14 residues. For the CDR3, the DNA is TGCAGCGTTGGAGTTAGCGGGGGCACAGATACGCAGTATTTT. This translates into CSVGVSGGTDTQYF.

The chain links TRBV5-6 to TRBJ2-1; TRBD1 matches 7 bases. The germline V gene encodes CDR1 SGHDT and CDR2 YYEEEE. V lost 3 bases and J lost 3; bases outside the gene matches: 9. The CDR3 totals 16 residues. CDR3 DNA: TGTGCCAGCAGCTGGACATCCGGGACAGTCTACAATGAGCAGTTCTTC. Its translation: CASSWTSGTVYNEQFF. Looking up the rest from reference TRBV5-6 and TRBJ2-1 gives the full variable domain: DAGVTQSPTHLIKTRGQQVTLRCSPKSGHDTVSWYQQALGQGPQFIFQYYEEEERQRGNFPDRFSGHQFPNYSSELNVNALLLGDSALYLCASSWTSGTVYNEQFFGPGTRLTVL.

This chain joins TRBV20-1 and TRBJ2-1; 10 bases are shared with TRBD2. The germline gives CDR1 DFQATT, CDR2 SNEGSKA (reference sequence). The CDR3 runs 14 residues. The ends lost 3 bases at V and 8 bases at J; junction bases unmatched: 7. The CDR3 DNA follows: TGCAGTGCTAGTAGGCCTAGCGGGAGTTATGAGCAGTTCTTC. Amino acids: CSASRPSGSYEQFF.

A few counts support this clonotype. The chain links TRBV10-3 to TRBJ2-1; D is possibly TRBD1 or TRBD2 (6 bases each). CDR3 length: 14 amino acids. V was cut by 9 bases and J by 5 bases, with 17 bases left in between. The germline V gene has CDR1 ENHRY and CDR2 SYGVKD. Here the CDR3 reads CAIRGTDYDNEQFF. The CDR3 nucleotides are TGTGCCATAAGGGGGACTGACTATGACAATGAGCAGTTCTTC.

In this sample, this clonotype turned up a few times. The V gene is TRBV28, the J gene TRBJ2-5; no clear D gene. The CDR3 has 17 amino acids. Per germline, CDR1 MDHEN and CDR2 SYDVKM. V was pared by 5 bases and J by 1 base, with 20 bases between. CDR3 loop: CASSTRRLGRLQETQYF. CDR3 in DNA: TGTGCCAGCAGTACTCGCCGTTTAGGAAGGCTCCAAGAGACCCAGTACTTC.

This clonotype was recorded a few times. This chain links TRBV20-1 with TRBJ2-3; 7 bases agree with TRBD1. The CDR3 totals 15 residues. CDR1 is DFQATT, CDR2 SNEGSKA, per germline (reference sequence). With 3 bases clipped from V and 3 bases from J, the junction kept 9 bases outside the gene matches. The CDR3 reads CSASRTPGQTDTQYF. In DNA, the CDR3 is TGCAGTGCTAGCAGAACTCCGGGACAGACAGATACGCAGTATTTT.

The CDR3 DNA reads as TGCAGTGCTGACAGGAGCAATCAGCCCCAGCATTTT. It translates to CSADRSNQPQHF. V and J are TRBV20-1 and TRBJ1-5; perhaps TRBD1 as D (6 bases). This CDR3 contains 12 residues. Trimming cost V 5 bases and J 1 base, with 6 bases left between them. Germline CDR1 and CDR2: DFQATT and SNEGSKA (reference sequence).

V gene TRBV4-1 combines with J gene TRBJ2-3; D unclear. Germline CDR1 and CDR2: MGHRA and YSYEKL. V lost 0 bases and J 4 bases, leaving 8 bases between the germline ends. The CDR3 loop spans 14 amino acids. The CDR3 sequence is CASSQDLTADTQYF. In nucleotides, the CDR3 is TGCGCCAGCAGCCAAGATCTTACCGCAGATACGCAGTATTTT.

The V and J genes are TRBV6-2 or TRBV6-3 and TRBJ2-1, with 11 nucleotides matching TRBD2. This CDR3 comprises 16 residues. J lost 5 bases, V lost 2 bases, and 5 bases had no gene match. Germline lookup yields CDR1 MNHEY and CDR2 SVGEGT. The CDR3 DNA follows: TGTGCCAGCAGTTACCCCAGGACTAGCGGGCACAATGAGCAGTTCTTC. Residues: CASSYPRTSGHNEQFF.

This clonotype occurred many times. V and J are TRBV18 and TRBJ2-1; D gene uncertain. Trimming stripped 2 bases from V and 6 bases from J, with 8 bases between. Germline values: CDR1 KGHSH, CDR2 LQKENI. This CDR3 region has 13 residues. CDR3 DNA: TGTGCCAGCTCACCAGGCACGGGCAATGAGCAGTTCTTC. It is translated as CASSPGTGNEQFF.

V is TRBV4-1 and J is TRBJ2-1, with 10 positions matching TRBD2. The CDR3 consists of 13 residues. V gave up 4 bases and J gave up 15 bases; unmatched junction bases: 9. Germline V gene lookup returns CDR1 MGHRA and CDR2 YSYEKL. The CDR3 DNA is TGCGCCAGCAGCCCGTTCGGACTAGCGGTCTTGTTCTTC. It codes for CASSPFGLAVLFF.

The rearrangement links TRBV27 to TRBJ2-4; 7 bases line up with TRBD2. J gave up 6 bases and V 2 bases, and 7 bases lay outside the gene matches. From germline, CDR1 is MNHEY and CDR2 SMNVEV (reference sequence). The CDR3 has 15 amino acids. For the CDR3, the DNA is TGTGCCAGCAGTTTAGGGGGGAGGGCGGCAAACATTCAGTACTTC. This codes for CASSLGGRAANIQYF.